This TCR beta chain was identified in a study of read filtering for tumor transcriptome and immune sequencing. As for the study in general: Mean patient age was about 66 years, range roughly 40 to 80; roughly 18 male, 14 female.

A few counts support this clonotype. The library was built from roughly 400 ng RNA with molecular barcoded adaptors for alpha/delta and beta/gamma chains. TCRdb analysed the reads with MiXCR anew, one entry per CDR3 protein. Of about 58,000 distinct CDR3 sequences listed, more than 9% are singletons. Trimming shortened V by 5 bases and J by 1 base, and 9 bases separated the two germline ends. The germline CDR1 and CDR2 sequences are DFQATT and SNEGSKA (reference sequence). CDR3 size: 13 residues. The sequenced sample consisted of a population of CD138-negative cells sorted from bone marrow. The chain combines TRBV20-1 with TRBJ1-5; D possibly corresponds to TRBD1 (5 bases). This sequence was found in a donor aged 40 or older with multiple myeloma. This CDR3 is CSAGGRSNQPQHF. The CDR3 region has the DNA TGCAGTGCTGGGGGACGGAGCAATCAGCCCCAGCATTTT.